Given below is one T cell receptor (beta chain) in context. What it binds is unknown. Per the germline V gene, CDR1 is SGHNT and CDR2 is YENEEA. The CDR3 covers 15 residues. Trimming removed 1 base from V and 4 bases from J, with 10 bases in between. This specimen belongs to a study of PD-1 blockade in classical Hodgkin lymphoma. The study's findings and limits: Possible causes of repertoire differences, disease activity or prior therapy, remain undefined. Compared with baseline, CD4+ but not CD8+ TCR diversity had risen significantly by C4D1.

The time point: cycle 4 day 1 (C4D1), after about 6 weeks of nivolumab. Every single patient, without exception, relapsed after autologous stem cell transplantation, and brentuximab vedotin exposure varied. Libraries were prepared by immunoSEQ multiplex PCR; TCRdb keeps only in-frame clonotypes and omits some of them. Among 7,000 to 7,500 clones listed, roughly 70% were seen once. The chain joins TRBV11-3 to TRBJ2-2; perhaps TRBD1 as D (6 bases). This sequence was found in a human donor with classical Hodgkin lymphoma. The sample was peripheral blood mononuclear cells (PBMCs), taken before the fourth cycle of nivolumab. CDR3 in amino acids: CASSLVRGGTGELFF. The DNA of the CDR3 is TGTGCCAGCAGCTTAGTCAGGGGTGGCACCGGGGAGCTGTTTTTT.